This T cell receptor (beta chain) was documented in a study of T cell repertoires in cytomegalovirus infection. Study-wide results and caveats: The cumulative frequency of public TCR beta families identified carriers of CMV plus the relevant HLA.

Using its own MiXCR run on the reads, TCRdb lists one record per CDR3 protein. Among 250,000 to 300,000 distinct CDR3 sequences listed, less than 9.5% were seen once. The table lists this clonotype with many counts. Its antigen is unidentified. Germline values: CDR1 SGHTA, CDR2 FQGNSA. V was pared by 1 base and J by 6 bases, with 12 bases between. The CDR3 loop spans 14 amino acids. This receptor was obtained from a human donor in good health (CMV status not recorded). Some clones in this sample may be carry-over from other donors' samples. Sequencing used PBMCs. This chain uses TRBV7-2 with TRBJ1-2; weak D call: TRBD1 (5 bases). The CDR3 bases are TGTGCCAGCAGCTTAGGAAGGCAGGGTCATGGCTACACCTTC. Translated: CASSLGRQGHGYTF.